Presented here are 24 T cell receptor beta chains from one specimen sequenced in a study of cytomegalovirus exposure and HLA in healthy donors. This PCR relied on a set of 60 Vbeta primers and 13 Jbeta primers. Here immunoSEQ multiplex PCR was the method, and the copy in TCRdb shows in-frame clones only, minus some. The data contain 150,000 to 200,000 clones, around 75% of them singletons. The sample was PBMCs. These TCRs come from a woman in her forties or fifties in good health and CMV-seronegative.

The V call is TRBV4-3, the J call TRBJ2-5; D gene uncertain. V lost 0 bases to trimming and J lost 1 base, with 12 bases between them. CDR3 size: 16 residues. Germline V CDR1 and CDR2: LGHNA, YSLEER. CDR3 DNA sequence: TGCGCCAGCAGCCAAGATCGTCCAGGCTTCCAAGAGACCCAGTACTTC. Translated: CASSQDRPGFQETQYF.

The V and J genes are TRBV18 and TRBJ2-3; tentative D call: TRBD2 (7 bases). CDR1 and CDR2 from the germline V gene are KGHSH and LQKENI. V was trimmed by 0 bases and J by 1 base, leaving 8 bases between them. The CDR3 is 15 residues long. The CDR3, as DNA: TGTGCCAGCTCACCACCCGGGGGGCGCACAGATACGCAGTATTTT. It encodes CASSPPGGRTDTQYF.

This chain joins TRBV6-1 and TRBJ2-5; 7 bases align to TRBD1. The last part of the DNA fits TRBJ2-7 better; the J call may be wrong. This CDR3 is built from 14 residues. The V gene's germline CDR1 is MNHNS and CDR2 SASEGT. CDR3 coding DNA: TGTGCCAGCAGTGAGACGGGACAGACGCACGAGCAGTACTTC. Encoded protein: CASSETGQTHEQYF.

The chain couples TRBV19 to TRBJ1-5, with a tentative D call TRBD1 (5 bases). V was clipped by 4 bases and J by 6 bases, with 10 bases between them. The CDR3 is 13 amino acids. The germline gives CDR1 LNHDA, CDR2 SQIVND (reference sequence). The CDR3 loop reads CASSRRDLQPQHF. The CDR3 nucleotides read TGTGCCAGTAGTAGGAGGGACCTTCAGCCCCAGCATTTT.

The chain is built from TRBV7-2 and TRBJ1-1; 7 bases match TRBD1. Germline V gives CDR1 SGHTA, CDR2 FQGNSA. Trimming took 6 bases from V and 0 from J; bases not matched to a gene: 1. The CDR3 has 13 amino acids. CDR3 coding DNA: TGTGCCAGCAGGGGACAGATGAACACTGAAGCTTTCTTT. Translation gives CASRGQMNTEAFF.

The J gene is TRBJ1-1, the V gene TRBV15; D is uncertain. This CDR3 region has 16 residues. CDR1 and CDR2 (germline): LNHNV, YYDKDF (reference sequence). The ends were cut back, 0 bases at V and 4 bases at J, with 15 bases in the middle. The CDR3 sequence is CATSRDPPRRATEAFF. DNA of the CDR3: TGTGCCACCAGCAGAGATCCCCCCAGGAGGGCCACTGAAGCTTTCTTT.

The chain couples TRBV27 to TRBJ2-5; D gene unclear. Trimming took 0 bases from V and 7 from J, leaving 15 bases between them. CDR1 MNHEY and CDR2 SMNVEV come from the germline V gene (reference sequence). The length of the CDR3 is 15 residues. The chain's CDR3 is CASSLSLNSVGTQYF. Written as DNA, the CDR3 is TGTGCCAGCAGTTTATCGTTGAACAGTGTCGGGACCCAGTACTTC.

The table lists this clone with a count of one. The chain carries TRBV2 and TRBJ2-3; perhaps TRBD2 as D (7 bases). The CDR3 sequence is 14 residues long. V lost 7 bases to trimming and J lost 5 bases, with 16 bases between them. The V gene's germline CDR1 is SNHLY and CDR2 FYNNEI. CDR3: CASTPGGAKDTQYF. CDR3 DNA: TGTGCCAGCACCCCTGGGGGGGCTAAAGATACGCAGTATTTT.

As for this clone: Other nucleotide sequences in the sample specify the same CDR3. The chain uses TRBV5-1 and TRBJ1-1, with D tentatively TRBD1 (6 bases). The CDR3 covers 14 residues. Trimming cost V 9 bases and J 1 base, with 16 bases left between them. Germline V gene data show CDR1 as SGHRS and CDR2 as YFSETQ. The CDR3 coding sequence is TGCGCCACCTCCGGGGGGCAGGGGAACACTGAAGCTTTCTTT. This codes for CATSGGQGNTEAFF. Supplemented by reference TRBV5-1 and TRBJ1-1, the full variable domain reads KAGVTQTPRYLIKTRGQQVTLSCSPISGHRSVSWYQQTPGQGLQFLFEYFSETQRNKGNFPGRFSGRQFSNSRSEMNVSTLELGDSALYLCATSGGQGNTEAFFGQGTRLTVV.

This chain connects TRBV7-2 to TRBJ1-4; D not certain. The length of the CDR3 is 18 residues. V was cut by 2 bases and J by 6 bases, with 22 bases left in between. Looked up from germline, CDR1 is SGHTA and CDR2 is FQGNSA. The CDR3 DNA follows: TGTGCCAGCAGCTTAATAACAGTCCAATTCGTCCCCCATGAAAAACTGTTTTTT. Protein sequence: CASSLITVQFVPHEKLFF.

J is TRBJ1-1 and V is TRBV15, with a tentative D call TRBD1 (6 bases). The V end lost 0 bases, the J end lost 0 bases, and 20 bases lay between the germline ends. This CDR3 has 19 residues. The germline V gene has CDR1 LNHNV and CDR2 YYDKDF (reference sequence). The CDR3 here is CATSRDPATKGQMNTEAFF. CDR3 coding DNA: TGTGCCACCAGCAGAGATCCTGCCACAAAGGGACAAATGAACACTGAAGCTTTCTTT.

The rearrangement uses TRBV7-8 and TRBJ1-2; no clear D gene. Germline V lookup: CDR1 SGHVS, CDR2 FQNEAQ. Trimming left V 1 base short and J 11 bases short, with 14 bases between. The length of the CDR3 is 13 residues. The CDR3: CASSLEWAGGYTF. CDR3 in DNA: TGTGCCAGCAGCTTAGAATGGGCGGGAGGTTACACCTTC.

This chain uses TRBV2 with TRBJ1-1; tentatively, D is TRBD1 (5 bases). Germline values: CDR1 SNHLY, CDR2 FYNNEI. Trimming pared 4 bases from V and 1 base from J, leaving 10 bases between. The CDR3 runs 14 residues. For the CDR3, the DNA is TGTGCCAGCAGTGGGGGGGTCCCGAACACTGAAGCTTTCTTT. This codes for CASSGGVPNTEAFF.

This chain connects TRBV2 to TRBJ1-2; a weak D match, TRBD1 (5 bases). CDR1 is SNHLY and CDR2 is FYNNEI in the germline V gene. With 6 bases removed from V and 8 bases from J, the gap between germline ends came to 31 bases. The CDR3 contains 18 residues. CDR3 amino acids: CASRESGAGGGWLTGYTF. DNA of the CDR3: TGTGCCAGCAGGGAGAGTGGTGCAGGCGGGGGGTGGTTGACCGGCTACACCTTC.

In its sample, this clone was seen once. This rearrangement joins TRBV5-4 to TRBJ2-3, with 11 bases identical to TRBD2. The CDR3 has 15 residues. Trimming removed 1 base from V and 8 bases from J; junction bases left unmatched: 6. CDR1 SGHNT and CDR2 YYREEE come from the germline V gene (reference sequence). Written as DNA, the CDR3 is TGTGCCAGCAGCTTGTCTAGCGGGGGGCTGGGTACGCAGTATTTT. It specifies CASSLSSGGLGTQYF.

The gene calls are TRBV7-6 and TRBJ1-1; a weak D match, TRBD1 (5 bases). In germline, CDR1 is SGHVS, CDR2 FNYEAQ. V lost 5 bases and J lost 2, with 15 bases in between. CDR3 length: 15 residues. DNA for the CDR3: TGTGCCAGCAGCCCAAACCAGGGTTTTAACACTGAAGCTTTCTTT. Amino acid sequence: CASSPNQGFNTEAFF.

The rearrangement links TRBV5-1 to TRBJ2-1; 14 bases align to TRBD2. The germline CDR1 and CDR2 sequences are SGHRS and YFSETQ. The CDR3 covers 14 residues. Trimming cost V 4 bases and J 10 bases; bases outside gene matches: 4. The CDR3 region is CASSGTSGGYEQFF. The CDR3 bases are TGCGCCAGCAGCGGGACTAGCGGGGGTTACGAGCAGTTCTTC.

J is TRBJ2-7 and V is TRBV5-1; 7 bases match TRBD2. Germline V gene lookup returns CDR1 SGHRS and CDR2 YFSETQ. CDR3 size: 17 residues. V was pared by 5 bases and J by 7 bases, with 21 bases of the junction left unmatched. Here the CDR3 reads CASSLLASGPAAREQYF. CDR3 DNA sequence: TGCGCCAGCAGTCTTTTGGCTAGCGGCCCCGCCGCGAGGGAGCAGTACTTC.

V is TRBV2 and J is TRBJ2-7, with 7 bases that match TRBD1. The J segment lost 6 bases and the V segment lost 10 bases, leaving 12 bases of the junction unmatched. The CDR3 spans 13 residues. Germline CDR1 reads SNHLY; CDR2 reads FYNNEI. In DNA form, the CDR3 reads TGTGCCAACATGGGGACAGTGTCGCGCGAGCAGTACTTC. Amino acid sequence: CANMGTVSREQYF.

This CDR3 is CASSIRFGNQPQHF. The CDR3 DNA reads TGTGCCAGCAGTATCCGGTTCGGGAATCAGCCCCAGCATTTT. The J gene is TRBJ1-5, the V gene TRBV27; D gene unclear. The V gene lost 5 bases and the J gene lost 4 bases, with 12 bases spanning the gap. Germline assignment: CDR1 MNHEY and CDR2 SMNVEV (reference sequence). CDR3 length: 14 amino acids.

The count of this clone is one. This rearrangement joins TRBV4-3 to TRBJ2-3, with 10 bases matching TRBD1. The V and J ends lost 1 base and 5 bases, in that order; junction bases with no gene match: 3. Germline values: CDR1 LGHNA, CDR2 YSLEER. This CDR3 is built from 15 residues. This CDR3 reads CASSQGDRGQDTQYF. DNA of the CDR3: TGCGCCAGCAGCCAAGGAGACAGGGGGCAAGATACGCAGTATTTT.

The rearrangement links TRBV6-1 to TRBJ2-1, with TRBD2 as a possible D gene (5 bases). Germline V gene sequence: CDR1 MNHNS, CDR2 SASEGT. Trimming left V 11 bases short and J 4 bases short, with 12 bases between. The CDR3 is made up of 12 amino acids. CDR3 sequence: CAEGRGYNEQFF. DNA of the CDR3: TGTGCCGAAGGACGGGGTTACAATGAGCAGTTCTTC.

This sequence joins TRBV6-5 and TRBJ2-2, with TRBD2 as a possible D gene (6 bases). The V end was cut by 6 bases, the J end by 11 bases, with 16 bases between. This CDR3 has 13 amino acids. CDR1 is MNHEY, CDR2 SVGAGI, per germline. This CDR3 is CASSRDSVGELFF. In nucleotides, the CDR3 is TGTGCCAGCAGCCGGGACTCGGTGGGCGAGCTGTTTTTT.

The rearrangement links TRBV5-1 to TRBJ2-7; D perhaps matches TRBD1 (6 bases). Germline CDR1 reads SGHRS; CDR2 reads YFSETQ. The CDR3 is made up of 15 amino acids. Trimming took 1 base from V and 1 from J, leaving 12 bases between them. This CDR3 reads CASSLRTAYSYEQYF. The DNA of the CDR3 is TGCGCCAGCAGCTTGCGGACAGCCTATTCCTACGAGCAGTACTTC. Combining the CDR3 with reference TRBV5-1 and TRBJ2-7 gives the whole variable domain KAGVTQTPRYLIKTRGQQVTLSCSPISGHRSVSWYQQTPGQGLQFLFEYFSETQRNKGNFPGRFSGRQFSNSRSEMNVSTLELGDSALYLCASSLRTAYSYEQYFGPGTRLTVT.